This is a list of T cell receptor beta chains from one sample in a study of tumor and adjacent non-tumor tissue in lung cancer. MiXCR, run by TCRdb on the multiplex PCR reads, gives a single entry per CDR3 protein. The data contain under 95,000 distinct CDR3 sequences, roughly 80% of them singletons. Sequenced material: distant non-tumor lung tissue. The receptor source for this set is a man between 60 and 75 years old with non-small cell lung cancer. The CDR3 runs from the conserved cysteine through the conserved F or W. The D gene is left open where the match is weak. The size entry is marked missing in some rows and otherwise reads once, few, many or a size class.

>TRBJ1-1|TRBV4-3|-|-
CAISQDVPGSSGTEAFF
TGCGCCATCAGCCAAGACGTTCCGGGTAGTTCGGGTACTGAAGCTTTCTTT
>TRBJ1-1|TRBV11-3|-|-
CASSLSGAEAFF
TGTGCCAGTAGTCTCTCGGGGGCTGAAGCTTTCTTT
>TRBJ2-6|TRBV6-5|TRBD2|-
CASSVAGASSGANILTF
TGTGCAAGCAGCGTAGCGGGAGCCAGCTCTGGGGCCAACATCCTGACTTTC
>TRBJ2-1|TRBV20-1|TRBD2|-
CSARPGGTSAGEHLF
TGCAGTGCTAGACCCGGGGGGACTAGCGCGGGTGAGCATCTCTTC
>TRBJ1-5|TRBV5-6|-|-
CGSTYQGPRQPQHF
TGTGGCAGCACCTACCAGGGACCCAGGCAGCCCCAGCATTTT
>TRBJ1-1|TRBV28|TRBD1|few
CATIQGVNTEAFF
TGTGCCACCATACAGGGGGTGAACACTGAAGCTTTCTTT
>TRBJ2-6|TRBV11-2|TRBD1|once
CASSLIPKDRLSGANDLTF
TGTGCCAGCAGCTTAATTCCAAAGGACAGGCTCTCTGGGGCCAACGACCTGACTTTC
>TRBJ1-5|TRBV4-1|TRBD1|many
CASSQVGRDRGVQPQHF
TGCGCCAGCAGCCAAGTGGGTAGGGACAGGGGAGTACAGCCCCAGCATTTT
>TRBJ2-7|TRBV12-3/TRBV12-4|TRBD1|-
CASIRTGITYEQCF
TGTGCCAGCATTCGGACAGGGATTACCTACGAGCAGTGCTTC
>TRBJ1-5|TRBV10-2|-|-
CASSVSSWGNQSQHF
TGTGCCAGCAGTGTTTCCAGCTGGGGCAATCAGTCCCAGCATTTT
>TRBJ2-7|TRBV5-4|-|-
CASSLAEGAYGQYF
TGTGCCAGCAGCTTAGCGGAGGGGGCCTACGGGCAGTACTTC
>TRBJ2-1|TRBV4-1|TRBD2|-
CASSPGIGRLNEQFF
TGCGCCAGCAGCCCTGGTATCGGGAGGTTAAATGAGCAGTTCTTC
>TRBJ2-3|TRBV11-2|-|-
CASSTGAGPSTDTQYF
TGTGCCAGCAGCACGGGGGCGGGGCCAAGCACGGATACGCAGTATTTT
>TRBJ1-6|TRBV28|TRBD1|-
CASTNRGRASPLHF
TGTGCCAGCACTAACAGGGGGCGCGCTTCACCCCTCCACTTT
>TRBJ2-3|TRBV11-3|-|-
CASSLLAPSIDTQYF
TGTGCCAGCAGCTTACTAGCTCCTAGCATAGATACACAGTATTTT
>TRBJ2-3|TRBV5-1|TRBD1|-
CASSLGTALSTDMQYF
TGCGCCAGTAGCTTGGGGACAGCCCTTAGCACAGATATGCAGTATTTT
>TRBJ1-1|TRBV7-3|-|-
CANSLSVNTEAFF
TGTGCCAACAGCTTATCGGTGAACACTGAAGCTTTCTTT
>TRBJ2-6|TRBV6-5|-|-
CASSYFGFGANVLTF
TGTGCAAGCAGTTACTTCGGCTTCGGGGCCAACGTCCTGACTTTC
>TRBJ1-5|TRBV6-5|-|-
CASTYLQGSNQHQHF
TGTGCCAGCACTTATCTACAGGGAAGCAATCAGCACCAGCATTTT
>TRBJ2-1|TRBV20-1|-|-
CNARAMSRAEFNEQFF
TGCAATGCTAGAGCAATGAGCCGGGCCGAGTTTAATGAGCAGTTTTTC
>TRBJ2-1|TRBV6-1|-|-
CASSDRRLEGQGNEQFF
TGTGCCAGCAGTGACCGCCGACTAGAGGGGCAAGGCAATGAGCAGTTCTTC
>TRBJ2-7|TRBV5-5|-|-
CTSSWNLIGAATYEQYF
TGTACTAGCAGCTGGAACCTGATAGGGGCGGCCACATACGAGCAGTACTTC
>TRBJ2-5|TRBV11-2|-|-
CASSFEQVKETQYF
TGTGCCAGCAGCTTTGAACAGGTCAAAGAGACCCAGTACTTC
>TRBJ1-5|TRBV20-1|-|-
CSARDRHCSAQPQHF
TGCAGTGCTAGAGATAGGCACTGCTCAGCTCAGCCCCAGCATTTT
>TRBJ1-1|TRBV11-2|-|-
CASSLAGMGTEAFF
TGTGCCAGCAGCTTGGCAGGGATGGGGACTGAAGCTTTCTTT
>TRBJ2-5|TRBV12-3/TRBV12-4|-|few
CASSLPATHETQYF
TGTGCTAGCAGTTTACCAGCGACCCATGAGACCCAGTACTTC
>TRBJ2-1|TRBV11-2|TRBD2|-
CASSSYNWGLTGEERQFF
TGTGCCAGCAGCTCATATAATTGGGGACTAACGGGAGAGGAGCGGCAGTTCTTC
>TRBJ1-5|TRBV24-1|-|-
CAISAPGQLQHF
TGTGCCATCAGTGCACCGGGTCAGCTCCAGCATTTT
>TRBJ1-4|TRBV6-5|TRBD1|-
CSSSERTGRTNEKLFF
TGCTCCAGCAGTGAGCGGACAGGGCGGACTAATGAAAAACTGTTTTTT
>TRBJ1-2|TRBV20-1|TRBD1|-
CNSTGTAGYTF
TGCAATTCGACCGGGACAGCAGGTTACACCTTC
>TRBJ2-7|TRBV24-1|-|-
CATSARRDGNEQYF
TGTGCCACCAGTGCCCGACGAGACGGGAACGAGCAGTACTTC
>TRBJ1-5|TRBV5-1|-|-
CASSSGIGNGNQPQHF
TGCGCCAGCAGTTCCGGGATAGGGAACGGCAATCAGCCCCAGCACTTT
>TRBJ2-1|TRBV6-1|TRBD2|-
CATRPPGLGKDEEFF
TGTGCCACTCGACCCCCGGGACTAGGTAAGGATGAGGAGTTCTTC
>TRBJ2-5|TRBV5-4|TRBD2|many
CASSTQREGPQTQYF
TGTGCCAGCAGCACCCAGCGGGAGGGCCCTCAGACCCAGTACTTC
>TRBJ1-2|TRBV11-3|TRBD1|-
CASSPDREYGHTF
TGTGCCAGCAGCCCAGACAGGGAATATGGCCACACATTC